A single TCR beta chain is shown here with its context. Its specificity is unknown. TCR beta CDR3 sequences were amplified from RNA transcripts. When the TCR CDR3 underwent first-round RT-PCR, the HTBI primer set was used. TCRdb called the multiplex PCR reads again in MiXCR, with one record for every CDR3 protein. The sample records some 210,000 distinct CDR3 sequences, 15% to 20% being singletons. This specimen belongs to a study of T cells in Graves' hyperthyroidism and ophthalmopathy. Across the study: It was at initial diagnosis, before any treatment, that peripheral blood was collected.

Notes on the study in general: With a median lead of around 6.7 months before onset, the model predicted ophthalmopathy.

The CDR3 has 13 amino acids. Germline assignment: CDR1 MNHNS and CDR2 SASEGT. Trimming stripped 2 bases from V and 3 bases from J, with 7 bases between. Graves' hyperthyroidism is called stable when ophthalmopathy does not progress within 18 months. Orbital computed tomography and thyroid ultrasound, together with serum TRAb and thyroxine and clinical symptoms, were used for diagnoses. Sample: blood. This sequence originates from a man in his forties or fifties with Graves' hyperthyroidism. The V gene is TRBV6-1, the J gene TRBJ1-2; D is unclear. DNA of the CDR3: TGTGCCAGCAGTGAAAATCCCCACTATGGCTACACCTTC. This translates into CASSENPHYGYTF.